Below, one T cell receptor beta chain is given with its context. This record belongs to a study of blood T cell repertoires in COVID-19. Across the whole study: T cells, B-cell-depleted T cells, or PBMCs provided the cDNA or gDNA that served as material.

The authors' processing: Reference gene primer amplification gave nucleated cell count estimates. Generated by immunoSEQ multiplex PCR, the TCRdb table keeps only in-frame clones and is missing some. Clone size and the V and J calls come from that table; the DNA yielded D and trimming. The table includes approximately 340,000 clones, around 80% detected once. The sequencing sample was made of peripheral blood. This clonotype was sampled from a young man with active or convalescent COVID-19.

This CDR3 is CASTGHFEAFF. Here the CDR3 DNA reads TGTGCCAGCACCGGACATTTTGAAGCTTTCTTT. The chain couples TRBV2 to TRBJ1-1; D is perhaps TRBD1 (5 bases). Germline V CDR1 and CDR2: SNHLY, FYNNEI. V was clipped by 7 bases and J by 7 bases, with 10 bases between them. CDR3 length: 11 residues.